The T cell receptor beta chain under discussion was sequenced for a study of cytomegalovirus exposure and HLA in healthy donors. Study observations and caveats: Reportedly, cytomegalovirus status was diagnosed with high sensitivity and specificity. Overall, about 160 TCR beta chains were annotated as cytomegalovirus-associated.

After removal of 5 bases from V and 5 bases from J, the junction contained 9 bases not matched to a gene. This CDR3 comprises 16 residues. From germline, CDR1 is MNHEY and CDR2 SMNVEV (reference sequence). Only in-frame clones appear in the TCRdb table, and some are missing; sequencing was by immunoSEQ multiplex PCR. The top ten clones hold about 0.86% of a sample with roughly 270,000 clones, around 89% of them seen once. On this clone: Its antigen is currently unknown.

The receptor was isolated from a woman aged 18-29 years in good health and CMV-seronegative. The sequenced sample was PBMCs. V usage is TRBV27 and J usage is TRBJ2-1; 10 bases are a match to TRBD2. The CDR3 reads CASSTRGLAAHNEQFF. CDR3 sequence (DNA): TGTGCCAGCAGTACCCGAGGACTAGCGGCCCACAATGAGCAGTTCTTC.